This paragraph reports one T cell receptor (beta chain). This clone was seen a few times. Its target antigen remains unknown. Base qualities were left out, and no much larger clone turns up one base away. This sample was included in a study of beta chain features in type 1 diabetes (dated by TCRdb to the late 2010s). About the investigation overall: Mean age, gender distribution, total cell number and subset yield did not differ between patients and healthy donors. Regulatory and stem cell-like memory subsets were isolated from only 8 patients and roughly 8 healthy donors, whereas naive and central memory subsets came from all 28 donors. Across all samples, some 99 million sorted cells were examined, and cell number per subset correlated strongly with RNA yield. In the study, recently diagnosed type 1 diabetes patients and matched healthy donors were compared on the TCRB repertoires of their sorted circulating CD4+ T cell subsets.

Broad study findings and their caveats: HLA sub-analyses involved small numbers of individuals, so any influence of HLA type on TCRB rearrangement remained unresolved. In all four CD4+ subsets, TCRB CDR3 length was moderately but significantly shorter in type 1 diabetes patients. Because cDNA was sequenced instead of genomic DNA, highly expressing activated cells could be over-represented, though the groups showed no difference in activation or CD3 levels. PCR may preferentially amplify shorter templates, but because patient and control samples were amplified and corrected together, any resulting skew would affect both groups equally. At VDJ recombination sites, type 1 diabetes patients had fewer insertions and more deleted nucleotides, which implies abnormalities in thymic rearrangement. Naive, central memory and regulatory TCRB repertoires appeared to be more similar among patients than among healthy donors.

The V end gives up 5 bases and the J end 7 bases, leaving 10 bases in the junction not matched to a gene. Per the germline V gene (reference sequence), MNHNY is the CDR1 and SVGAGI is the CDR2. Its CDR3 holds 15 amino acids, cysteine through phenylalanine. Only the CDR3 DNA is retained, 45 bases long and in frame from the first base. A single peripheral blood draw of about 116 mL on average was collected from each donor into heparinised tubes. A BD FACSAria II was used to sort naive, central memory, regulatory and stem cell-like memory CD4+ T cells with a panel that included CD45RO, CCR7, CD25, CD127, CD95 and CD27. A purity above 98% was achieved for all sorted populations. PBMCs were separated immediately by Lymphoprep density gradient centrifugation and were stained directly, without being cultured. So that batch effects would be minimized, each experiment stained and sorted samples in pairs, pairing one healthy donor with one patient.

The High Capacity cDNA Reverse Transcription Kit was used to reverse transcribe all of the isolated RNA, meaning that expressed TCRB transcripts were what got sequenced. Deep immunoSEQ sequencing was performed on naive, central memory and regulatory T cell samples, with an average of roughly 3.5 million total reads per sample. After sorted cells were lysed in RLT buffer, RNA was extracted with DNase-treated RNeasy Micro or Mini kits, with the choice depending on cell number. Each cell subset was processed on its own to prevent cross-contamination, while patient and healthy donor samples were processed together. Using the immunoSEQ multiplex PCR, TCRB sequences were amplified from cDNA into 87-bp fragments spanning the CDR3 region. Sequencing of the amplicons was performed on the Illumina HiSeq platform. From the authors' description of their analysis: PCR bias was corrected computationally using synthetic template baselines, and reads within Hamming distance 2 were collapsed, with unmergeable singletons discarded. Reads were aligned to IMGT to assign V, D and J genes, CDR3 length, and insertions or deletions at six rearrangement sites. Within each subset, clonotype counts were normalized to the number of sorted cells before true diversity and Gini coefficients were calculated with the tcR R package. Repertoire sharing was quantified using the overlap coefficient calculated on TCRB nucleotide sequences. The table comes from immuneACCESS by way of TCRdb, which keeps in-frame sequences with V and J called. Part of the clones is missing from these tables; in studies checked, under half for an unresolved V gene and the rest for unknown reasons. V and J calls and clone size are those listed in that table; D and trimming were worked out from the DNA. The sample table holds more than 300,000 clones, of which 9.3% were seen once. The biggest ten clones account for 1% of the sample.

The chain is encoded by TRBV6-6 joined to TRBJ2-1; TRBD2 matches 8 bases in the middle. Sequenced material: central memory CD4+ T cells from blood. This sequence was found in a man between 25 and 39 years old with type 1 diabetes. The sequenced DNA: TGTGCCAGCAGTATAGCGGGGACCGGGAGGAATGAGCAGTTCTTC. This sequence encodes CASSIAGTGRNEQFF.